Detailed here is one TCR beta chain. Study processing details: Amplification with reference gene primers provided the estimates of nucleated cell counts. Repertoires were generated with immunoSEQ multiplex PCR, while TCRdb's copy carries only in-frame clones and drops some. V, J and clone size are those of that table, while D and trimming were read from the DNA. The table lists 150,000 to 200,000 clones, roughly four fifths of them singletons. Germline V gene lookup returns CDR1 DFQATT and CDR2 SNEGSKA (reference sequence). V was shortened by 4 bases and J by 8 bases, with 11 bases between the two germline ends. The length of the CDR3 is 11 residues. This sample is drawn from a study of blood T cell repertoires in COVID-19. Overall study context: COVID-19 samples from acute and convalescent phases originated in the United States, Italy and Spain. The cDNA or gDNA used as material had been derived from T cells, B-cell-depleted T cells, or PBMCs.

This chain connects TRBV20-1 to TRBJ1-2; a possible D gene is TRBD1 (6 bases). This receptor was identified in a woman aged 80 or older with acute or convalescent COVID-19. Sequenced: peripheral blood. The DNA of the CDR3 is TGCAGTGCTATACGGGACAACGGCTACACCTTC. Protein: CSAIRDNGYTF.